These 9 T cell receptor beta chains were sequenced from one sample in a study of blood T cell repertoires in COVID-19. TCRdb keeps only in-frame clones here, not all; method: immunoSEQ multiplex PCR. The data hold about 230,000 clones, with 75% to 85% observed a single time. Sequencing was performed on peripheral blood. The receptor source for this set is a man aged 50 to 60 with COVID-19, enrolled during active disease.

The chain carries TRBV5-1 and TRBJ2-5; tentative D call: TRBD1 (5 bases). Germline CDR1 is SGHRS and CDR2 is YFSETQ. This CDR3 is built from 13 residues. V was clipped by 6 bases and J by 1 base, with 10 bases between them. The CDR3 region has the DNA TGCGCCAGCAACAGGTGGGCCCAAGAGACCCAGTACTTC. Translating gives CASNRWAQETQYF. The variable domain in full, completed from reference TRBV5-1 and TRBJ2-5, reads KAGVTQTPRYLIKTRGQQVTLSCSPISGHRSVSWYQQTPGQGLQFLFEYFSETQRNKGNFPGRFSGRQFSNSRSEMNVSTLELGDSALYLCASNRWAQETQYFGPGTRLLVL.

The rearrangement links TRBV19 to TRBJ2-1; TRBD2 aligns across 8 bases. The V gene end was trimmed by 7 bases and the J gene end by 8 bases; junction bases not matched to a gene: 7. CDR3 length: 13 residues. Germline lookup yields CDR1 LNHDA and CDR2 SQIVND (reference sequence). The CDR3 sequence: CASTRAGAYEQFF. The CDR3 DNA reads as TGTGCCAGTACTCGAGCGGGGGCCTATGAGCAGTTCTTC.

J is TRBJ2-1 and V is TRBV5-8, with a weak D call TRBD2 (5 bases). The germline V gene has CDR1 SGHTS and CDR2 YDEGEE. This CDR3 is built from 14 residues. V was clipped by 7 bases and J by 2 bases, with 13 bases between them. The CDR3 protein is CASPRAATYNEQFF. The CDR3 region has the DNA TGTGCCAGCCCGCGGGCGGCCACCTACAATGAGCAGTTCTTC.

The CDR3 DNA is TGCGCCAGCAGCCGAGACGGGACAGGAATTGAAAAACTGTTTTTT. This translates into CASSRDGTGIEKLFF. The J gene is TRBJ1-4, the V gene TRBV4-1; 8 bases are a match to TRBD1. This CDR3 region has 15 residues. After removal of 4 bases from V and 7 bases from J, the junction contained 8 bases not matched to a gene. Germline lookup yields CDR1 MGHRA and CDR2 YSYEKL.

This clone was counted a few times. V usage is TRBV28 and J usage is TRBJ1-6, with D uncertain. The CDR3 runs 14 residues. V lost 2 bases, J lost 7 bases, and 9 bases lay in between. Germline lookup yields CDR1 MDHEN and CDR2 SYDVKM. The CDR3 nucleotides are TGTGCCAGCAGTTTAGTCAGGAACAATTCACCCCTCCACTTT. Encoded protein: CASSLVRNNSPLHF.

The chain combines TRBV6-5 with TRBJ1-6, with D possibly being TRBD1 (5 bases). With 1 base removed from V and 9 bases from J, the gap between germline ends came to 13 bases. The CDR3 runs 15 residues. The germline CDR1 and CDR2 sequences are MNHEY and SVGAGI. The CDR3 region has the DNA TGTGCCAGCAGTTACTACGCGGGACTTTCTTCACCCCTCCACTTT. Its translation: CASSYYAGLSSPLHF.

The rearrangement joins TRBV7-9 to TRBJ2-5; possible D gene TRBD1, 5 bases. V lost 4 bases, J lost 4 bases, and 13 bases lay in between. Germline CDR1 and CDR2: SEHNR and FQNEAQ (reference sequence). The CDR3 has 14 residues. CDR3 DNA: TGTGCCAGCAGCTCTAGGGGCCCGCGAGAGACCCAGTACTTC. Encoded protein: CASSSRGPRETQYF.

This clone was observed once. V and J are TRBV21-1 and TRBJ2-1; the D call in the table, TRBD1, was not verified against the DNA. TRBV21-1 is given as a pseudogene. The CDR3 covers 16 residues. The CDR3 DNA reads as TGTGCCAGCAGCACAACTACAGGGGACCGGGTCAATGAGCAGTTCTTC. Protein: CASSTTTGDRVNEQFF.

V usage is TRBV10-1 and J usage is TRBJ1-6, with D tentatively TRBD1 (6 bases). The germline V gene has CDR1 WNHNN and CDR2 SYGVQD (reference sequence). This CDR3 contains 15 residues. V lost 4 bases, J lost 10 bases, and 17 bases lay in between. The DNA for the CDR3 is TGCGCCAGCAGTGTGCTATTCACAGGGAGATCACCCCTCCACTTT. Encoded protein: CASSVLFTGRSPLHF.